The next 30 T cell receptor beta chains were all read from a single sample in a study of blood T cell repertoires in COVID-19. Only in-frame clones appear in the TCRdb table, and some are missing; sequencing was by immunoSEQ multiplex PCR. In the table there are over 200,000 clones, 87% of which are singletons. Sequencing was performed on peripheral blood. These receptors originate from a woman aged 50 to 60 with acute or convalescent COVID-19.

Concerning this clone: Germline is not matched at one junction end, which may reflect a read error. V is TRBV7-2 and J is TRBJ2-5, with D perhaps matching TRBD2 (5 bases). CDR1 and CDR2 (germline): SGHTA, FQGNSA. The CDR3 spans 13 residues. This CDR3 reads CASSVARRETQYF. The CDR3 DNA sequence: TGTGCCAGCAGCGTAGCGCGGCGAGAGACCCAGTACTTC.

The chain uses TRBV28 and TRBJ1-2; the D gene is possibly TRBD1 (6 bases). Trimming removed 7 bases at V and 4 bases at J, with 16 bases between. From germline, CDR1 is MDHEN and CDR2 SYDVKM. This CDR3 is 14 amino acids long. DNA for the CDR3: TGTGCCAGCATTTTCTCCGGGACATTCTATGGCTACACCTTC. Protein product: CASIFSGTFYGYTF.

This clone has only one observation. The CDR3: CASSYGGLARSNEQFF. In DNA, the CDR3 is TGTGCCAGCAGTTACGGAGGGCTAGCGAGATCCAATGAGCAGTTCTTC. The chain combines TRBV7-2 with TRBJ2-1; tentatively, D is TRBD2 (6 bases). Germline V gene data show CDR1 as SGHTA and CDR2 as FQGNSA. The CDR3 spans 16 residues. Trimming stripped 6 bases from V and 6 bases from J, with 21 bases between.

This clone was seen just once. The V gene is TRBV9, the J gene TRBJ2-3; D is undetermined. Germline assignment: CDR1 SGDLS and CDR2 YYNGEE. Deletions cut 0 bases from V and 0 bases from J, with 8 bases between. The CDR3 is made up of 15 amino acids. The CDR3 here is CASSVGVASTDTQYF. CDR3 nucleotide sequence: TGTGCCAGCAGCGTAGGGGTAGCTAGCACAGATACGCAGTATTTT.

This clone showed up just a few times. The genes are TRBV7-2 and TRBJ2-5; 9 positions agree with TRBD1. The CDR3 is made up of 13 amino acids. The ends lost 5 bases at V and 3 bases at J; junction bases unmatched: 1. The germline gives CDR1 SGHTA, CDR2 FQGNSA. This CDR3 reads CASSRDREETQYF. For the CDR3, the DNA is TGTGCCAGCAGCCGGGACAGGGAAGAGACCCAGTACTTC.

The CDR3, as DNA: TGTGCCAGCAGCCAAGCGGTGATATCCTACAATGAGCAGTTCTTC. It codes for CASSQAVISYNEQFF. This rearrangement joins TRBV3-1 (or the pseudogene TRBV3-2) to TRBJ2-1; no definite D call. The V gene's germline CDR1 is LGHDT and CDR2 YNNKEL (reference sequence). V lost 1 base and J lost 1, with 8 bases in between. The CDR3 covers 15 residues.

V usage is TRBV5-1 and J usage is TRBJ2-7; D may be TRBD1 (6 bases). With 6 bases removed from V and 6 bases from J, the gap between germline ends came to 19 bases. The CDR3 sequence is 14 residues long. Germline V gives CDR1 SGHRS, CDR2 YFSETQ. In nucleotides, the CDR3 is TGCGCCAGCACAGGTGGCAGGGGACCGGGCGAGCAGTACTTC. Amino acids: CASTGGRGPGEQYF. Supplemented by reference TRBV5-1 and TRBJ2-7, the full variable domain reads KAGVTQTPRYLIKTRGQQVTLSCSPISGHRSVSWYQQTPGQGLQFLFEYFSETQRNKGNFPGRFSGRQFSNSRSEMNVSTLELGDSALYLCASTGGRGPGEQYFGPGTRLTVT.

The chain combines TRBV11-3 with TRBJ2-1; a possible D gene is TRBD1 (7 bases). V was cut by 0 bases and J by 10 bases, with 19 bases left in between. The CDR3 contains 16 residues. CDR1 is SGHNT, CDR2 YENEEA, per germline. CDR3 in amino acids: CASSLDSGGGPGEQFF. DNA of the CDR3: TGTGCCAGCAGCTTAGATAGCGGAGGGGGCCCCGGGGAGCAGTTCTTC.

The chain has TRBV7-8 and TRBJ2-7, with a tentative D call TRBD2 (7 bases). Germline V gene sequence: CDR1 SGHVS, CDR2 FQNEAQ. The V end lost 1 base, the J end lost 7 bases, and 11 bases lay between the germline ends. The CDR3 covers 13 residues. CDR3: CASSLEQGGEQYF. Written as DNA, the CDR3 is TGTGCCAGCAGCTTAGAACAGGGAGGGGAGCAGTACTTC.

The sample holds a few counts of this clone. The rearrangement links TRBV5-8 to TRBJ2-1; 8 positions agree with TRBD1. The V gene's germline CDR1 is SGHTS and CDR2 YDEGEE. The CDR3 loop spans 15 amino acids. Trimming at V came to 2 bases and at J to 6 bases, leaving 7 bases not matched to a gene. CDR3 DNA: TGTGCCAGCAGCTTTACCCAGGGGGCGGGCAATGAGCAGTTCTTC. This sequence encodes CASSFTQGAGNEQFF.

The rearrangement joins TRBV3-1 (or the pseudogene TRBV3-2) to TRBJ2-2, with unresolved D. CDR3 size: 16 residues. V lost 1 base and J 5 bases, leaving 14 bases between the germline ends. The germline V gene has CDR1 LGHDT and CDR2 YNNKEL (reference sequence). CDR3 DNA: TGTGCCAGCAGCCAAGTGTCTAGTCGTTTTACCGGGGAGCTGTTTTTT. This sequence encodes CASSQVSSRFTGELFF.

The V and J genes are TRBV6-5 and TRBJ1-4; the D gene is possibly TRBD1 (6 bases). This CDR3 is 15 amino acids long. V dropped 4 bases and J dropped 3 bases, with 12 bases sitting between them. Looked up from germline, CDR1 is MNHEY and CDR2 is SVGAGI. The CDR3 is CASSSSQGPNEKLFF. The DNA of the CDR3 is TGTGCCAGCAGTTCCTCACAGGGTCCTAATGAAAAACTGTTTTTT.

The chain is built from TRBV6-2 or TRBV6-3 and TRBJ1-2, with 9 bases fitting TRBD1. Germline V gives CDR1 MNHEY, CDR2 SVGEGT. Trimming at V came to 4 bases and at J to 5 bases, leaving 14 bases not matched to a gene. This CDR3 has 17 amino acids. The CDR3 coding sequence is TGTGCCAGCAGTTCCTCCGGACAGGGGCTTAGGGCGTATGGCTACACCTTC. Its translation is CASSSSGQGLRAYGYTF.

In regard to this clone: Other DNA sequences within the sample encode an identical CDR3. The chain employs TRBV5-1 and TRBJ1-5; D is uncertain. V was shortened by 1 base and J by 3 bases, with 11 bases between the two germline ends. This CDR3 spans 15 amino acids. CDR1 SGHRS and CDR2 YFSETQ come from the germline V gene. The CDR3 DNA follows: TGCGCCAGCAGCTTGACGGGAACGAACAATCAGCCCCAGCATTTT. Protein: CASSLTGTNNQPQHF.

The V gene is TRBV19, the J gene TRBJ2-2, with 7 positions matching TRBD2. The CDR3 is 16 residues long. The V segment lost 7 bases and the J segment 3 bases; nucleotides outside the gene matches: 11. Germline-derived CDR1 and CDR2 are LNHDA and SQIVND (reference sequence). CDR3 region: CASTVWGTKYTGELFF. The DNA for the CDR3 is TGTGCCAGTACCGTTTGGGGGACTAAATACACCGGGGAGCTGTTTTTT.

This chain joins TRBV4-2 and TRBJ1-5; D gene unclear. This CDR3 is 13 amino acids long. Germline CDR1 is LGHNA and CDR2 is YNFKEQ. V dropped 3 bases and J dropped 5 bases, with 8 bases sitting between them. CDR3 in DNA: TGTGCCAGCAGCCAGGCTAGTGATCAGCCCCAGCATTTT. It translates to CASSQASDQPQHF.

The chain combines TRBV6-5 with TRBJ1-2, with TRBD1 as a possible D gene (6 bases). CDR3 size: 16 residues. V lost 0 bases and J 2 bases, leaving 13 bases between the germline ends. CDR1 MNHEY and CDR2 SVGAGI come from the germline V gene. The CDR3: CASSYSTGSLNYGYTF. CDR3 sequence (DNA): TGTGCCAGCAGTTACTCCACAGGGAGTCTGAACTATGGCTACACCTTC.

The CDR3 sequence is CASSPGTGGFYGYTF. The CDR3 nucleotides read TGTGCCAGCAGCCCTGGGACAGGCGGATTCTATGGCTACACCTTC. This chain links TRBV7-8 with TRBJ1-2; TRBD1 matches 8 bases. Germline CDR1 and CDR2: SGHVS and FQNEAQ. After removal of 5 bases from V and 4 bases from J, the junction contained 9 bases not matched to a gene. The CDR3 contains 15 residues.

DNA for the CDR3: TGTGCCAGCAGTTTCCGGGACAGTGAAGCTTTCTTT. It specifies CASSFRDSEAFF. The gene calls are TRBV27 and TRBJ1-1; 7 bases align to TRBD1. With V trimmed by 3 bases and J by 7 bases, 2 bases remained unmatched. This CDR3 contains 12 residues. Germline CDR1 MNHEY, CDR2 SMNVEV (reference sequence).

The chain recombines TRBV2 with TRBJ1-5; D unresolved. The germline V gene has CDR1 SNHLY and CDR2 FYNNEI. This CDR3 contains 15 residues. With 3 bases removed from V and 2 bases from J, the gap between germline ends came to 11 bases. For the CDR3, the DNA is TGTGCCAGCAGTGAGTCCAGGTTAGGCAATCAGCCCCAGCATTTT. Translating gives CASSESRLGNQPQHF.

V gene TRBV30 combines with J gene TRBJ2-7; D is unclear. The V end lost 2 bases, the J end lost 7 bases, and 9 bases lay between the germline ends. Germline V gene lookup returns CDR1 GTSNPN and CDR2 SVGIG (reference sequence). The CDR3 has 11 residues. CDR3 sequence reads: CAWSLSREQYF. In DNA form, the CDR3 reads TGTGCCTGGAGTCTTTCGAGGGAGCAGTACTTC.

V and J are TRBV11-3 and TRBJ2-2; 7 nucleotides match TRBD1. V lost 5 bases to trimming and J lost 2 bases; unmatched junction nucleotides: 5. Germline V CDR1 and CDR2: SGHNT, YENEEA. The CDR3 contains 15 residues. In DNA form, the CDR3 reads TGTGCCAGCAGCCTAGGACAGGTCAACACCGGGGAGCTGTTTTTT. Translated: CASSLGQVNTGELFF.

The genes are TRBV19 and TRBJ1-2; 8 bases match TRBD1. The germline CDR1 and CDR2 sequences are LNHDA and SQIVND (reference sequence). J lost 3 bases, V lost 7 bases, and 13 bases had no gene match. The CDR3 is made up of 16 amino acids. The DNA for the CDR3 is TGTGCCAGTAAGGATTCAGGGGGCGCGCAATACTATGGCTACACCTTC. It encodes CASKDSGGAQYYGYTF.

This chain joins TRBV25-1 and TRBJ2-7; D gene unclear. CDR1 is MGHDK and CDR2 is SYGVNS in the germline V gene. The CDR3 is made up of 14 amino acids. The ends were cut back, 2 bases at V and 3 bases at J, with 11 bases in the middle. CDR3 DNA: TGTGCCAGCAGTGAAGAGCCTTTACGCTACGAGCAGTACTTC. Translating it yields CASSEEPLRYEQYF.

This chain connects TRBV30 to TRBJ1-4, with D possibly being TRBD1 (5 bases). Germline V gives CDR1 GTSNPN, CDR2 SVGIG (reference sequence). The CDR3 sequence is 14 residues long. The germline V and J ends were trimmed by 3 bases and 6 bases, with 14 bases remaining between them. CDR3 region: CAWSPGGSDEKLFF. CDR3 bases: TGTGCCTGGAGCCCCGGGGGATCGGATGAAAAACTGTTTTTT.

The V gene is TRBV6-2 or TRBV6-3, the J gene TRBJ2-3; weak D call: TRBD2 (6 bases). V dropped 7 bases and J dropped 0 bases, with 17 bases sitting between them. CDR1 is MNHEY, CDR2 SVGEGT, per germline. The CDR3 covers 16 residues. The CDR3 DNA sequence: TGTGCCAGCACCCCACGGGACTGGCAAAGCACAGATACGCAGTATTTT. It codes for CASTPRDWQSTDTQYF.

This clone was found once. This chain joins TRBV6-5 and TRBJ2-2; 11 positions agree with TRBD2. The CDR3 totals 15 residues. Germline V gene lookup returns CDR1 MNHEY and CDR2 SVGAGI. V shed 6 bases and J 1 base; nucleotides not matched to a gene: 1. The CDR3 is CASSLAGGNTGELFF. The CDR3 DNA follows: TGTGCCAGCAGCCTAGCGGGAGGGAACACCGGGGAGCTGTTTTTT.

This clone was found a few times. The chain couples TRBV28 to TRBJ1-5, with TRBD1 matching over 10 bases. This CDR3 has 16 residues. J gave up 4 bases and V 6 bases, and 9 bases lay outside the gene matches. The germline gives CDR1 MDHEN, CDR2 SYDVKM. DNA of the CDR3: TGTGCCAGCAGACGACCGGACAGGGGGACGAATCAGCCCCAGCATTTT. Amino acid sequence: CASRRPDRGTNQPQHF.

This chain uses TRBV7-6 with TRBJ2-1; TRBD2 agrees at 8 bases. CDR1 and CDR2 from the germline V gene are SGHVS and FNYEAQ. The trim removed 2 bases at V and 4 bases at J, leaving 4 bases unmatched. The CDR3 has 15 residues. The CDR3 loop reads CASSLMASGYNEQFF. The CDR3, as DNA: TGTGCCAGCAGCTTAATGGCTAGCGGGTACAATGAGCAGTTCTTC.

The rearrangement links TRBV9 to TRBJ2-7; TRBD1 aligns across 9 bases. This CDR3 region has 15 residues. Looked up from germline, CDR1 is SGDLS and CDR2 is YYNGEE. V shed 3 bases and J 1 base; nucleotides not matched to a gene: 5. This CDR3 reads CASSDSTGGSYEQYF. Here the CDR3 DNA reads TGTGCCAGCAGCGACTCGACAGGGGGGTCCTACGAGCAGTACTTC.